This passage covers 22 T cell receptor beta chains from one sample sequenced in a study of CD8+ T cells in alopecia areata. Reverse transcribed after extraction, RNA yielded cDNA as the sequencing template. TCRdb keeps only in-frame clones here, not all; method: immunoSEQ multiplex PCR. The table shows under 95,000 clones, with approximately 70% occurring only once. The sample's treatment: oral pan-JAK inhibitor, 5-10 mg twice daily. Specimen: CD8+ T cells sorted from blood, collected between weeks 43 and 45, from a patient treated with tofacitinib. The receptors derive from a human donor with alopecia areata.

The V call is TRBV5-1, the J call TRBJ2-7, with TRBD2 identical over 10 bases. The length of the CDR3 is 15 residues. Germline V gene data show CDR1 as SGHRS and CDR2 as YFSETQ. J was trimmed by 6 bases and V by 0 bases; bases with no gene match: 6. The CDR3 region has the DNA TGCGCCAGCAGCTTGGCCAGCGGGGGGGCCTCCGAGCAGTACTTC. Residues: CASSLASGGASEQYF.

Here the CDR3 reads CASSLDRTINSPLHF. In nucleotides, the CDR3 is TGCGCCAGCAGCTTGGATCGGACGATAAATTCACCCCTCCACTTT. The genes are TRBV5-1 and TRBJ1-6, with D unresolved. Per germline, CDR1 SGHRS and CDR2 YFSETQ. V shed 0 bases and J shed 7 bases, with 11 bases lying between them. The CDR3 extends over 15 amino acids.

V usage is TRBV7-8 and J usage is TRBJ1-1; 7 bases are a match to TRBD1. CDR1 and CDR2 from the germline V gene are SGHVS and FQNEAQ. V dropped 0 bases and J dropped 1; count of bases not matched to a gene: 5. This CDR3 contains 16 residues. The CDR3 sequence: CASSLAPEGANTEAFF. The CDR3 DNA reads as TGTGCCAGCAGCTTAGCGCCTGAGGGGGCGAACACTGAAGCTTTCTTT.

This chain connects TRBV4-3 to TRBJ1-5; D is undetermined. V shed 0 bases and J shed 5 bases, with 11 bases lying between them. Germline V CDR1 and CDR2: LGHNA, YSLEER. The CDR3 has 15 amino acids. The CDR3 is CASSQDTGSYQPQHF. The CDR3 DNA is TGCGCCAGCAGCCAAGATACGGGTAGTTATCAGCCCCAGCATTTT.

This clone appeared a few times. J is TRBJ1-2 and V is TRBV6-1; unclear D gene. The CDR3 covers 13 residues. Trimming pared 3 bases from V and 1 base from J, leaving 6 bases between. Germline CDR1 and CDR2: MNHNS and SASEGT. Written as DNA, the CDR3 is TGTGCCAGCAGTGAGCAGGATAACTATGGCTACACCTTC. As protein: CASSEQDNYGYTF.

This clone appeared once. The rearrangement links TRBV5-1 to TRBJ2-1; 10 bases align to TRBD2. V lost 2 bases, J lost 0 bases, and 8 bases stayed unmatched. Germline CDR1 reads SGHRS; CDR2 reads YFSETQ. CDR3 length equals 18 residues. The CDR3 here is CASSFRGTSEDSYNEQFF. As DNA, the CDR3 is TGCGCCAGCAGCTTTAGGGGGACTAGCGAAGACTCCTACAATGAGCAGTTCTTC.

The chain combines TRBV30 with TRBJ2-5; the D is unclear. The CDR3 runs to 15 residues. CDR1 GTSNPN and CDR2 SVGIG come from the germline V gene (reference sequence). Trimming left V 7 bases short and J 2 bases short, with 20 bases between. CDR3 nucleotides: TGTGCCTCCACCACGGACCGAGAGAGTCAAGAGACCCAGTACTTC. Encoded protein: CASTTDRESQETQYF.

This sequence joins TRBV5-1 and TRBJ2-7, with no clear D. Germline V lookup: CDR1 SGHRS, CDR2 YFSETQ. The CDR3 contains 14 residues. The V and J ends lost 0 bases and 2 bases respectively, with 9 bases between them. The CDR3 DNA sequence: TGCGCCAGCAGCTTGGTTCTGGGCACCTACGAGCAGTACTTC. Translation: CASSLVLGTYEQYF.

A few counts support this clone. This chain connects TRBV4-3 to TRBJ2-2, with D possibly TRBD1 on 6 matching bases. Germline CDR1 LGHNA, CDR2 YSLEER. This CDR3 spans 16 amino acids. V lost 1 base and J 4 bases, leaving 13 bases between the germline ends. CDR3 nucleotide sequence: TGCGCCAGCAGCCAAGCCTCCAGGGGAATCACCGGGGAGCTGTTTTTT. This sequence encodes CASSQASRGITGELFF.

The rearrangement links TRBV5-5 to TRBJ1-1; tentatively, D is TRBD1 (6 bases). The germline V gene encodes CDR1 SGHKS and CDR2 YYEKEE (reference sequence). The CDR3 has 16 amino acids. V was pared by 3 bases and J by 2 bases, with 17 bases between. The chain's CDR3 is CASSWTAGGGNTEAFF. CDR3 nucleotides: TGTGCCAGCAGCTGGACCGCGGGGGGCGGAAACACTGAAGCTTTCTTT.

This sequence joins TRBV30 and TRBJ1-2; D gene uncertain. The V end lost 3 bases, the J end lost 5 bases, and 7 bases lay between the germline ends. The CDR3 has 11 residues. The germline CDR1 and CDR2 sequences are GTSNPN and SVGIG (reference sequence). The CDR3 nucleotides are TGTGCCTGGAGGCAAGGGTATGGCTACACCTTC. It specifies CAWRQGYGYTF.

This clone has more than one count but fewer than ten. This rearrangement joins TRBV7-9 to TRBJ1-2; D possibly corresponds to TRBD1 (6 bases). Germline CDR1 is SEHNR and CDR2 is FQNEAQ (reference sequence). Trimming cost V 4 bases and J 6 bases, with 15 bases left between them. The CDR3 has 14 amino acids. The CDR3 reads CASSSSQRTDGYTF. The CDR3 DNA follows: TGTGCCAGCAGCTCGAGCCAGAGGACAGATGGCTACACCTTC.

The genes are TRBV7-3 and TRBJ2-1, with D possibly matching TRBD2 (5 bases). Trimming pared 6 bases from V and 6 bases from J, leaving 12 bases between. The germline V gene has CDR1 SGHTA and CDR2 FQGTGA. This CDR3 spans 13 amino acids. DNA of the CDR3: TGTGCCAGCAGTCCCTCGGGGAGCAATGAGCAGTTCTTC. Translation: CASSPSGSNEQFF.

The genes are TRBV19 and TRBJ1-1; TRBD1 agrees at 7 bases. Germline V gene data show CDR1 as LNHDA and CDR2 as SQIVND (reference sequence). Losses at the gene ends were 6 bases for V and 3 bases for J; bases not matched to a gene: 4. The CDR3 has 13 amino acids. The CDR3, as DNA: TGTGCCAGTAGCCCCACAGGGGACACTGAAGCTTTCTTT. Translated: CASSPTGDTEAFF.

This chain joins TRBV19 and TRBJ1-1; D is uncertain. V was cut by 3 bases and J by 5 bases, with 4 bases left in between. CDR1 is LNHDA, CDR2 SQIVND, per germline (reference sequence). This CDR3 region has 11 residues. The CDR3 reads CASSIGTEAFF. The CDR3 nucleotides read TGTGCCAGTAGTATCGGAACTGAAGCTTTCTTT.

The chain couples TRBV29-1 to TRBJ2-1; D is perhaps TRBD2 (5 bases). The germline V and J ends were trimmed by 7 bases and 9 bases, with 19 bases remaining between them. There are 13 residues in the CDR3. The germline V gene encodes CDR1 SQVTM and CDR2 ANQGSEA. The CDR3 DNA reads as TGCAGCGACCAGACTACCGGGGATGGTGAGCAGTTCTTC. Translated: CSDQTTGDGEQFF.

This clone turned up a few times. The chain has TRBV29-1 and TRBJ1-1; D is unclear. CDR1 SQVTM and CDR2 ANQGSEA come from the germline V gene. The CDR3 is 10 amino acids. Trimming took 8 bases from V and 4 from J, leaving 8 bases between them. CDR3 nucleotide sequence: TGCAGCACTTGGAGCACTGAAGCTTTCTTT. Protein product: CSTWSTEAFF.

This clone was seen once. Written as DNA, the CDR3 is TGCGCCAGCAGCTTGGATGGGCAGCTCGGCTACACCTTC. It encodes CASSLDGQLGYTF. The rearrangement links TRBV5-1 to TRBJ1-2, with D unclear. V was clipped by 0 bases and J by 8 bases, with 11 bases between them. The CDR3 runs 13 residues. Germline loops: CDR1 SGHRS, CDR2 YFSETQ.

V is TRBV19 and J is TRBJ1-1, with 7 bases aligning to TRBD1. This CDR3 region has 16 residues. CDR1 LNHDA and CDR2 SQIVND come from the germline V gene (reference sequence). Trimming at V came to 5 bases and at J to 4 bases, leaving 13 bases not matched to a gene. CDR3 DNA: TGTGCCAGTAGTCCCCGGACAGGAGGGGGTATCACTGAAGCTTTCTTT. Encoded protein: CASSPRTGGGITEAFF.

V and J are TRBV7-9 and TRBJ2-5, with D possibly TRBD1 on 6 matching bases. Trimming removed 5 bases from V and 1 base from J, with 11 bases in between. CDR3 length equals 14 residues. Germline V gene lookup returns CDR1 SEHNR and CDR2 FQNEAQ (reference sequence). The CDR3 sequence is CASSDDRLQETQYF. The DNA for the CDR3 is TGTGCCAGCAGCGATGACAGGCTCCAAGAGACCCAGTACTTC.

V gene TRBV7-9 combines with J gene TRBJ2-1; TRBD1 agrees at 8 bases. CDR3 length equals 12 residues. Germline-derived CDR1 and CDR2 are SEHNR and FQNEAQ (reference sequence). V lost 6 bases to trimming and J lost 9 bases; unmatched junction nucleotides: 4. The CDR3 region has the DNA TGTGCCAGCAGGACAGGGGATCCTGAGCAGTTCTTC. This sequence encodes CASRTGDPEQFF.

There are a few counts of this clone. The gene calls are TRBV4-3 and TRBJ2-4; a weak D match, TRBD2 (6 bases). Germline V lookup: CDR1 LGHNA, CDR2 YSLEER. Trimming pared 0 bases from V and 1 base from J, leaving 13 bases between. The CDR3 length is 17 residues. The chain's CDR3 is CASSQDSGSGAKNIQYF. CDR3 DNA: TGCGCCAGCAGCCAAGATAGTGGGAGCGGGGCCAAAAACATTCAGTACTTC.